The entry below describes one T cell receptor (beta chain). Its antigen remains unknown. The sample comes from a study of graft-versus-host responses after intestinal transplantation. Looking at the study overall: Anti-thymocyte globulin was used for induction in all recipients, who then took tacrolimus and steroids for roughly three years.

Assay: immunoSEQ multiplex PCR; the TCRdb copy retains only in-frame clones and omits some. The sample has 90,000 to 120,000 clones, approximately 86% seen once. V lost 1 base to trimming and J lost 1 base, with 7 bases between them. The CDR3 runs 14 residues. The germline V gene has CDR1 SGHAT and CDR2 FQNNGV. Overall study results and limits: Early declines in HvG clones that occurred post-transplant were associated with peak circulating GvH clone levels. Recipient marrow held GvH clones, some first seen in ileum or blood. High graft-versus-host to host-versus-graft T cell clonal ratios marked allografts of patients with graft-donor macrochimerism.

The source was unstimulated CD4+ T cells sorted from spleen or lymph node cells, collected before transplant. The V and J genes are TRBV11-2 and TRBJ1-1; D is undetermined. The receptor's source is a human donor who was the organ donor for an intestinal transplant. Here the CDR3 DNA reads TGTGCCAGCAGCTTAGTTCACCGGAACACTGAAGCTTTCTTT. Protein: CASSLVHRNTEAFF. Complete variable domain (other parts from reference TRBV11-2 and TRBJ1-1): EAGVAQSPRYKIIEKRQSVAFWCNPISGHATLYWYQQILGQGPKLLIQFQNNGVVDDSQLPKDRFSAERLKGVDSTLKIQPAKLEDSAVYLCASSLVHRNTEAFFGQGTRLTVV.